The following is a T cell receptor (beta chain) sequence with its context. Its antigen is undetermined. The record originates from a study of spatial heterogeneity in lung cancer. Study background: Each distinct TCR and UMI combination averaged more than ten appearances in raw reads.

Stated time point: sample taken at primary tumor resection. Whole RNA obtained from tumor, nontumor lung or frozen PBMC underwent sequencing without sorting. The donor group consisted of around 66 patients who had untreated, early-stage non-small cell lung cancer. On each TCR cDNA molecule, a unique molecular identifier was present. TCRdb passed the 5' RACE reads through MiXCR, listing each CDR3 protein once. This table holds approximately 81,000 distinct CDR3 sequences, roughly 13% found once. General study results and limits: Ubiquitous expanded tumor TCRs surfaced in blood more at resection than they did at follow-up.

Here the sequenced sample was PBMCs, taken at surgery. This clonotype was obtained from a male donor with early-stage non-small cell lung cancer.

CDR3 bases: TGTGCCAGCAGCTTAGCCAGAATATCCGGGACACCCTCATTTAACTATGGCTACACCTTC. Amino acid sequence: CASSLARISGTPSFNYGYTF. V and J are TRBV7-8 and TRBJ1-2, with D possibly being TRBD1 (6 bases). The CDR3 contains 20 residues. The V and J ends lost 0 bases and 1 base respectively, with 24 bases between them. Looked up from germline, CDR1 is SGHVS and CDR2 is FQNEAQ.